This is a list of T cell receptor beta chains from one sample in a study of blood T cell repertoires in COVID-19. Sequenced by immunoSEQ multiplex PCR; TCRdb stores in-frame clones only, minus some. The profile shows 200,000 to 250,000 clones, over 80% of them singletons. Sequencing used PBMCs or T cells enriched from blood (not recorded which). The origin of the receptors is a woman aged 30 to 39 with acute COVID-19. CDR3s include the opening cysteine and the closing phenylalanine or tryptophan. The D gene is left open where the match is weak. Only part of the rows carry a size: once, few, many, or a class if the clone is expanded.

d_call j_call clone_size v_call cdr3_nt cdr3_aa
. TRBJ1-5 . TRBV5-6 TGTGCCAGCAGCTTGTTGGGGCTAAGGGGTCAGCCCCAGCATTTT CASSLLGLRGQPQHF
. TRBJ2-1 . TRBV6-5 TGTGCCAGCAGAAATAGGGGGGGGACCAACAATGAGCAGTTCTTC CASRNRGGTNNEQFF
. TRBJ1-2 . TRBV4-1 TGCGCCAGCAGCCAAGATGCCAGTGATAACTATGGCTACACCTTC CASSQDASDNYGYTF
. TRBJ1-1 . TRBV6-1 TGTGCCAGCAGTGACCGGGACTTAGGTTGGGTCACTGAAGCTTTCTTT CASSDRDLGWVTEAFF
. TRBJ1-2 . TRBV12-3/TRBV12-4 TGTGCCAGCAGAAAGACAGATAACTATGGCTACACCTTC CASRKTDNYGYTF
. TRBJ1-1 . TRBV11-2 TGTGCCAGCAGCTTGCACGGGGGGGGAACTGAAGCTTTCTTT CASSLHGGGTEAFF
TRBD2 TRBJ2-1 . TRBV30 TGTGCCTGGAGACTAGCGGGGGATGCTGAGCAGTTCTTC CAWRLAGDAEQFF
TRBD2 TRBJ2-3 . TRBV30 TGTGCCTGGAAGGTCGGGGGGGCAGATACGCAGTATTTT CAWKVGGADTQYF
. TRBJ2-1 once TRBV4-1 TGCGCCAGCAGCCCCTCGGACAGTTACAATGAGCAGTTCTTC CASSPSDSYNEQFF
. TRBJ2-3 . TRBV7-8 TGTGCCAGCAGCTCTGTTTTGGGGGGGCCTAAAGATACGCAGTATTTT CASSSVLGGPKDTQYF
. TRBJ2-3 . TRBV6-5 TGTGCCAGCAGTTTACAAGAGGGTACGCAGTATTTT CASSLQEGTQYF
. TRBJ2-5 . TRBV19 TGTGCCAGTAGTAACAGGAGGGGGCGCGAAGAGACCCAGTACTTC CASSNRRGREETQYF
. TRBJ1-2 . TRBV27 TGTGCCAGCAGCGGGGTTTATGGCTACACCTTC CASSGVYGYTF
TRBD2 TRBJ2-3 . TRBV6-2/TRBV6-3 TGTGCCAGCAGCGAGCATGGACTAGCGCGTAACACAGATACGCAGTATTTT CASSEHGLARNTDTQYF
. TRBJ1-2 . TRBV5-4 TGTGCCAGCAGCGCGGGAGTGGGGAGCTACACCTTC CASSAGVGSYTF
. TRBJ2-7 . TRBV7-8 TGTGCCAGCAGCTTAGAGTCCAGGGACGAGCAGTACTTC CASSLESRDEQYF
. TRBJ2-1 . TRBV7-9 TGTGCCAGCAGCTTAGCGCCGGGGGGCCAAAGTAAGGATGAGCAGTTCTTC CASSLAPGGQSKDEQFF
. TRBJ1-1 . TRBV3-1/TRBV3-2 TGTGCCAGCAGCCAACGGTCCTTCATGAACACTGAAGCTTTCTTT CASSQRSFMNTEAFF
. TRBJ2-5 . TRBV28 TGTGCCAGCAGCGTCGACGGGCAAGAGACCCAGTACTTC CASSVDGQETQYF
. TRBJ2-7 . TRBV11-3 TGTGCCAGCAGGGCGGGACTCCCGGAACCCCGAGATTACTTC CASRAGLPEPRDYF
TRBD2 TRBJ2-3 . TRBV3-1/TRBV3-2 TGTGCCAGCAACCCGTCTAGCGGGGTCCACACAGATACGCAGTATTTT CASNPSSGVHTDTQYF
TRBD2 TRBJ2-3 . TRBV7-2 TGTGCCAGCAGCTTAGGGCGGGGGGCACTCACAGATACGCAGTATTTT CASSLGRGALTDTQYF
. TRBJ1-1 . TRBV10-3 TGTGCCATCAGTGATAAAGCTGTTGTGAACACTGAAGCTTTCTTT CAISDKAVVNTEAFF
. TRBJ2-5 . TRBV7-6 TGTGCCAGCAGCCCATACCCAGGCACTAGTCGGGAGACCCAGTACTTC CASSPYPGTSRETQYF
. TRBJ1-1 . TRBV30 TGTGCCTGCGACTTTCCGAAGGCAACTGAAGCTTTCTTT CACDFPKATEAFF
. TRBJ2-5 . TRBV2 TGTGCCACCACAAAGAGGAGGGGAGCGGAGACCCAGTACTTC CATTKRRGAETQYF